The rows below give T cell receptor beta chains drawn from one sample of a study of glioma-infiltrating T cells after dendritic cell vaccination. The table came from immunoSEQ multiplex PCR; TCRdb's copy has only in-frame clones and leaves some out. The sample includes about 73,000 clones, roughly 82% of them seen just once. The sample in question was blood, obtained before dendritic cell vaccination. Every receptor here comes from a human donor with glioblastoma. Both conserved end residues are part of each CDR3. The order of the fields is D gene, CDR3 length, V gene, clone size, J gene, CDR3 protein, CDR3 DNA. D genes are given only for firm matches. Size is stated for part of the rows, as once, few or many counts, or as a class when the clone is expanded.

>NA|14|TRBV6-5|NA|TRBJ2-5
CASTPQGRTETQYF
TGTGCCAGCACCCCTCAGGGGAGAACAGAGACCCAGTACTTC
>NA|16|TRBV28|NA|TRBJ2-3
CAGGSTGRTSTDTQYF
TGTGCCGGCGGGTCGACAGGGAGGACTAGCACAGATACGCAGTATTTT
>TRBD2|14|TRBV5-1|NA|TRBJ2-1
CASSYDRGGNEQFF
TGCGCCAGCAGCTATGATCGGGGGGGCAATGAGCAGTTCTTC
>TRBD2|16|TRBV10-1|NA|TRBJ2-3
CASSGYPGLAKDTQYF
TGCGCCAGCAGTGGGTACCCGGGACTAGCGAAAGATACGCAGTATTTT
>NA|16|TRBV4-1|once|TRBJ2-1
CASSQGDNGRYNEQFF
TGCGCCAGCAGCCAAGGTGACAATGGCCGGTACAATGAGCAGTTCTTC
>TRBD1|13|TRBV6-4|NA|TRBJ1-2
CASNLTGGDGYTF
TGTGCCAGCAATTTGACAGGGGGTGATGGCTACACCTTC
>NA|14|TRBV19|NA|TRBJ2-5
CASKIGAGQETQYF
TGTGCCAGTAAGATTGGAGCGGGCCAAGAGACCCAGTACTTC
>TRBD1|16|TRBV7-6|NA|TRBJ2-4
CASSYGTGGNGIIQYF
TGTGCCAGCAGCTACGGGACAGGGGGCAACGGGATCATTCAGTACTTC
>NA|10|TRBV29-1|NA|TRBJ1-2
CSVETDGYTF
TGCAGCGTTGAAACAGATGGCTACACCTTC
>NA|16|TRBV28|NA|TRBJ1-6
CASSSARGSYNSPLHF
TGTGCCAGCAGTTCCGCCCGGGGGAGCTATAATTCACCCCTCCACTTT
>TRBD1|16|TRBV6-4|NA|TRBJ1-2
CASSSWNRGGYTGYTF
TGTGCCAGCAGTAGTTGGAACAGGGGCGGCTACACCGGCTACACCTTC
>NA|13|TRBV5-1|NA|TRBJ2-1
CASSLRGQSVGFF
TGCGCCAGCAGCTTAAGGGGACAAAGCGTCGGGTTCTTC
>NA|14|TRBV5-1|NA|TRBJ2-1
CASSERTGGDEQFF
TGCGCCAGCAGCGAGAGGACAGGCGGGGATGAGCAGTTCTTC
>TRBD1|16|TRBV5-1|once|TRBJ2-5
CASSAPQGAGRETQYF
TGCGCCAGCAGCGCCCCCCAGGGGGCGGGGAGAGAGACCCAGTACTTC
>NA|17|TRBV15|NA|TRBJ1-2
CATSPRQARTTTYGYTF
TGTGCCACCAGCCCCAGACAGGCCCGAACCACAACCTATGGCTACACCTTC
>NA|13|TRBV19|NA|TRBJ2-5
CASSSLSQETQYF
TGTGCCAGTAGTAGTCTCAGCCAAGAGACCCAGTACTTC
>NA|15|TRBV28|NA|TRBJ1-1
CASSLPGTMNTEAFF
TGTGCCAGCAGTTTGCCGGGGACTATGAACACTGAAGCTTTCTTT
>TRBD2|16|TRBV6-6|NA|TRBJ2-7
CASSSGLAFSSYEQYF
TGTGCCAGCAGCTCGGGACTAGCGTTCAGCTCCTACGAGCAGTACTTC
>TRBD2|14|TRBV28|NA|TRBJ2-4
CASSFSGGGNIQYF
TGTGCCAGCAGTTTCTCCGGGGGAGGGAACATTCAGTACTTC
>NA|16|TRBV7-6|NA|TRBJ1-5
CASSLRQRNSNQPQHF
TGTGCCAGCAGCTTACGACAGAGAAATAGCAATCAGCCCCAGCATTTT
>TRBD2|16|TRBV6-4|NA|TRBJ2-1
CASRPYPGLADNEQFF
TGTGCCAGCAGACCGTATCCGGGACTAGCGGACAATGAGCAGTTCTTC
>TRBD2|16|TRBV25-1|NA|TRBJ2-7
CASSTSGGGEIYEQYF
TGTGCCAGCAGTACCTCGGGCGGGGGGGAGATCTACGAGCAGTACTTC
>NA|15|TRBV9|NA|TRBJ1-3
CASSVDRRSGNTIYF
TGTGCCAGCAGCGTAGATAGGAGGTCTGGAAACACCATATATTTT
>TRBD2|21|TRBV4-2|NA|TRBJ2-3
CASSQEVKRGGQWGVTDTQYF
TGTGCCAGCAGCCAAGAAGTGAAGCGGGGGGGCCAATGGGGGGTCACAGATACGCAGTATTTT
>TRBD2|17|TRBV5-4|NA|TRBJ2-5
CASSLGRGGGALKTQYF
TGTGCCAGCAGCTTGGGTCGCGGCGGGGGGGCTCTAAAGACCCAGTACTTC
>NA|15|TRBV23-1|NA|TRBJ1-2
CASSQSPGEWYGYTF
TGCGCCAGCAGTCAATCGCCAGGGGAGTGGTATGGCTACACCTTC
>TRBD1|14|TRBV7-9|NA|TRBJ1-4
CASSLGTGPEKLFF
TGTGCCAGCAGCTTGGGGACAGGGCCTGAAAAACTGTTTTTT
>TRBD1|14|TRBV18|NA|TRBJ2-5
CASSPGTGRKTQYF
TGTGCCAGCTCACCCGGGACAGGAAGGAAGACCCAGTACTTC
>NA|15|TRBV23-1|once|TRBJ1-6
CASSQFQGYNSPLHF
TGCGCCAGCAGTCAATTCCAGGGGTATAATTCACCCCTCCACTTT
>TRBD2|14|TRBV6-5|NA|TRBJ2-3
CASKLAGGRDTQYF
TGTGCCAGCAAGCTAGCGGGGGGCCGAGATACGCAGTATTTT
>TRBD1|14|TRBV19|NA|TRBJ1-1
CASSTYTGGTEAFF
TGTGCCAGTAGTACGTATACAGGGGGGACCGAAGCTTTCTTT
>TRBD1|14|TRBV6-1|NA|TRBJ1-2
CASSARGQAYGYTF
TGTGCCAGCAGTGCCAGGGGGCAGGCCTATGGCTACACCTTC
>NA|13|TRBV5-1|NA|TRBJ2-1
CASSAGQSNEQFF
TGCGCCAGCAGCGCGGGACAGTCAAATGAGCAGTTCTTC
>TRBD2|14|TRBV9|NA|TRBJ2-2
CASSPSGNTGELFF
TGTGCCTCGTCCCCTAGCGGGAACACCGGGGAGCTGTTTTTT
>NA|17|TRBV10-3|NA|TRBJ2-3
CAISEKVASQAADTQYF
TGTGCCATCAGTGAGAAAGTAGCGAGTCAGGCGGCGGATACGCAGTATTTT
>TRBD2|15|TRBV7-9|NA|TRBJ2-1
CASREMGGSYNEQFF
TGTGCCAGCAGAGAGATGGGGGGGTCCTACAATGAGCAGTTCTTC
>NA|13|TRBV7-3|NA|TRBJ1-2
CASSPDRNYGYTF
TGTGCCAGCAGCCCTGACAGAAACTATGGCTACACCTTC
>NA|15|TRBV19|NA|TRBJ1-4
CASSNKGHANEKLFF
TGTGCCAGTAGTAACAAGGGACACGCCAATGAAAAACTGTTTTTT
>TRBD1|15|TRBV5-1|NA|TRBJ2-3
CASSFGDRSSDTQYF
TGCGCCAGCAGCTTCGGGGACAGGTCTTCAGATACGCAGTATTTT
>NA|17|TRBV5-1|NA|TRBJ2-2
CASSLNGGGGYTGELFF
TGCGCCAGCAGCTTGAATGGCGGAGGCGGTTACACCGGGGAGCTGTTTTTT
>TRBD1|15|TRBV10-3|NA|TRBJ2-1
CAISENGQGKDEQFF
TGTGCCATCAGTGAGAACGGACAGGGTAAAGATGAGCAGTTCTTC
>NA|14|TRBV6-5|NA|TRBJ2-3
CASSLQGRDDTQYF
TGTGCCAGCAGTTTACAGGGCCGTGATGATACGCAGTATTTT
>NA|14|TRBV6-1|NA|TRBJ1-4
CASNPRSGYEKLFF
TGTGCCAGCAATCCCCGGTCGGGGTACGAAAAACTGTTTTTT
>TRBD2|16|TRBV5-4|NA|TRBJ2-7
CASSDTLAGDPYEQYF
TGTGCCAGCAGCGATACCCTAGCGGGCGACCCCTACGAGCAGTACTTC